The 15 T cell receptor beta chains listed next were all sequenced from one sample in a study of T-cell reconstitution after alpha-beta-depleted transplantation in children. Unique molecular identifiers were incorporated into the prepared TCRbeta library. TCRdb reprocessed the PCR reads with MiXCR, giving one entry per CDR3 protein. The data show nearly 550,000 distinct CDR3 sequences, around 18% seen once. The specimen comprised PBMCs from the stem cell graft donor, sampled from the stem cell graft. Receptors originate from a human donor who donated a stem cell graft to a child with acute lymphoblastic leukemia.

This clonotype showed up just a few times. The gene calls are TRBV27 and TRBJ1-1; D remains ambiguous. From germline, CDR1 is MNHEY and CDR2 SMNVEV (reference sequence). This CDR3 is built from 13 residues. The ends were cut back, 5 bases at V and 11 bases at J, with 18 bases in the middle. In DNA form, the CDR3 reads TGTGCCAGCAGTACCGCCTATGTAGTCCCGGCTTTCTTT. This codes for CASSTAYVVPAFF.

This clonotype showed up just a few times. This chain links TRBV19 with TRBJ2-7, with no clear D. CDR3 length: 13 residues. Germline CDR1 and CDR2: LNHDA and SQIVND (reference sequence). The V end was cut by 1 base, the J end by 7 bases, with 11 bases between. The CDR3 loop reads CASSIVWEGEQYF. The CDR3 nucleotides are TGTGCCAGTAGTATAGTTTGGGAAGGGGAGCAGTACTTC. Drawing the rest from reference TRBV19 and TRBJ2-7, the complete variable domain is DGGITQSPKYLFRKEGQNVTLSCEQNLNHDAMYWYRQDPGQGLRLIYYSQIVNDFQKGDIAEGYSVSREKKESFPLTVTSAQKNPTAFYLCASSIVWEGEQYFGPGTRLTVT.

The rearrangement uses TRBV11-1 and TRBJ2-1, with D hard to call. Germline assignment: CDR1 SGHAT and CDR2 FQDESV (reference sequence). The CDR3 length is 14 residues. The ends were cut back, 2 bases at V and 5 bases at J, with 10 bases in the middle. In nucleotides, the CDR3 is TGTGCCAGCAGCTTAAATTCGCCGAACAATGAGCAGTTCTTC. Protein product: CASSLNSPNNEQFF.

This clonotype appeared a few times. This chain links TRBV13 with TRBJ2-3; 8 nucleotides line up with TRBD2. Germline CDR1 is PRHDT and CDR2 is FYEKMQ (reference sequence). CDR3 length: 15 amino acids. With 9 bases clipped from V and 2 bases from J, the junction kept 10 bases outside the gene matches. CDR3 residues: CASRPSGLNTDTQYF. The CDR3 nucleotides are TGTGCCAGTCGGCCTAGCGGGCTTAACACAGATACGCAGTATTTT. Supplemented by reference TRBV13 and TRBJ2-3, the full variable domain reads AAGVIQSPRHLIKEKRETATLKCYPIPRHDTVYWYQQGPGQDPQFLISFYEKMQSDKGSIPDRFSAQQFSDYHSELNMSSLELGDSALYFCASRPSGLNTDTQYFGPGTRLTVL.

Only a few counts were recorded for this clonotype. V is TRBV4-1 and J is TRBJ2-1; D is unclear. The CDR3 totals 14 residues. Germline-derived CDR1 and CDR2 are MGHRA and YSYEKL. V shed 2 bases and J shed 12 bases, with 17 bases lying between them. The DNA of the CDR3 is TGCGCCAGCAGCCAACCGCGGAAAGGACGGGCGCAGTTCTTC. Translating it yields CASSQPRKGRAQFF.

In its sample, this clonotype was seen a few times. The V call is TRBV5-1, the J call TRBJ2-5, with TRBD2 identical over 10 bases. Trimming removed 4 bases from V and 0 bases from J; junction bases left unmatched: 6. Germline assignment: CDR1 SGHRS and CDR2 YFSETQ. The length of the CDR3 is 16 residues. The CDR3 sequence is CASSRALAGDQETQYF. The CDR3 nucleotides are TGCGCCAGCAGCCGGGCTCTAGCGGGAGACCAAGAGACCCAGTACTTC.

This clonotype appeared a few times. V usage is TRBV12-3 or TRBV12-4 and J usage is TRBJ2-1, with 7 bases aligning to TRBD2. V lost 8 bases and J lost 4; bases outside the gene matches: 5. The CDR3 extends over 13 amino acids. Here the CDR3 DNA reads TGTGCCAGCGAATCGGGGGGATACAATGAGCAGTTCTTC. It yields the protein CASESGGYNEQFF.

This clonotype was seen only a few times. The CDR3 nucleotides read TGCAGTGCTAGTACGACAGGGGGCCTACTGGATAATTCACCCCTCCACTTT. Its translation is CSASTTGGLLDNSPLHF. The chain combines TRBV20-1 with TRBJ1-6; TRBD1 agrees at 10 bases. Germline V gene sequence: CDR1 DFQATT, CDR2 SNEGSKA (reference sequence). This CDR3 is built from 17 residues. J was trimmed by 5 bases and V by 3 bases; bases with no gene match: 10.

This clonotype was counted between two and nine times. CDR3 sequence: CASSPGITGYNSPLHF. The CDR3 DNA reads TGTGCCAGCAGCCCGGGGATAACGGGGTATAATTCACCCCTCCACTTT. The chain employs TRBV7-2 and TRBJ1-6; D gene uncertain. The ends were cut back, 5 bases at V and 4 bases at J, with 15 bases in the middle. Germline V gives CDR1 SGHTA, CDR2 FQGNSA. CDR3 length equals 16 residues.

This clonotype showed up just a few times. This chain uses TRBV12-3 or TRBV12-4 with TRBJ2-7; a possible D gene is TRBD1 (6 bases). The CDR3 has 13 amino acids. Deletions cut 4 bases from V and 2 bases from J, with 9 bases between. In DNA, the CDR3 is TGTGCCAGCAGTTGGGACACCACCTACGAGCAGTACTTC. Its protein product is CASSWDTTYEQYF.

The chain couples TRBV10-3 to TRBJ2-1, with TRBD1 identical over 7 bases. Per germline, CDR1 ENHRY and CDR2 SYGVKD. The CDR3 is made up of 15 amino acids. Trimming cost V 4 bases and J 7 bases; bases outside gene matches: 10. The CDR3 reads CAISATGALGNEQFF. In DNA form, the CDR3 reads TGTGCCATCAGTGCCACAGGGGCTTTGGGAAATGAGCAGTTCTTC.

This clonotype has a count of ten or more. The CDR3 nucleotides read TGTGCCAGCAGCTCGGACAGTAACTATGGCTACACCTTC. Translated, it gives CASSSDSNYGYTF. The V and J genes are TRBV7-9 and TRBJ1-2; D might be TRBD1 (6 bases). This CDR3 comprises 13 residues. Trimming removed 4 bases from V and 1 base from J, with 7 bases in between. The germline CDR1 and CDR2 sequences are SEHNR and FQNEAQ (reference sequence).

The rearrangement joins TRBV5-1 to TRBJ2-2; the match to TRBD1 covers 8 bases. With V trimmed by 3 bases and J by 2 bases, 6 bases remained unmatched. The CDR3 has 16 amino acids. Per the germline V gene, CDR1 is SGHRS and CDR2 is YFSETQ. The CDR3 DNA follows: TGCGCCAGCAGCTCAGCCGGGACAGGAAACACCGGGGAGCTGTTTTTT. Translation gives CASSSAGTGNTGELFF.

This clonotype was counted ten times or more. This chain links TRBV4-1 with TRBJ1-1; weak D call: TRBD1 (5 bases). V lost 2 bases, J lost 5 bases, and 12 bases lay in between. CDR3 length: 14 amino acids. Germline V gene sequence: CDR1 MGHRA, CDR2 YSYEKL. CDR3 sequence: CASSQHRQMTEAFF. The CDR3 nucleotides read TGCGCCAGCAGCCAACACCGACAGATGACTGAAGCTTTCTTT.

The chain employs TRBV2 and TRBJ2-3; the D gene is possibly TRBD1 (5 bases). Germline CDR1 SNHLY, CDR2 FYNNEI. The length of the CDR3 is 17 residues. V was shortened by 1 base and J by 1 base, with 15 bases between the two germline ends. The CDR3: CASSEDAAGPGTDTQYF. The CDR3 DNA reads as TGTGCCAGCAGTGAAGATGCGGCAGGGCCTGGCACAGATACGCAGTATTTT.